The sample holds a few counts of the clone carrying this T cell receptor (beta chain). This entry is derived from a study of identical twins. MiXCR was run by TCRdb on the 5' RACE reads, yielding one entry per CDR3 protein. The sample includes over 500,000 distinct CDR3 sequences, roughly 21% seen only once; the top ten take 0.91%. CDR3 size: 12 residues. The germline V gene has CDR1 MNHNS and CDR2 SASEGT. V lost 4 bases to trimming and J lost 4 bases, with 7 bases between them. In addition, the sample was reused for a study of T cells expressing NK-cell markers.

Sequencing was carried out using CD4+ T cells sorted from blood. The receptor comes from a woman under 30 in good health. V gene TRBV6-1 combines with J gene TRBJ1-2, with D unresolved. CDR3 loop: CASSAGSYGYTF. The DNA of the CDR3 is TGTGCCAGCAGTGCTGGGAGCTATGGCTACACCTTC.